Shown below are 3 T cell receptor beta chains from a single sample sequenced in a study of blood T cell repertoires in COVID-19. Data came from immunoSEQ multiplex PCR; TCRdb stores just in-frame clones and leaves some out. The repertoire has tens of thousands of clones, 87% of them found once; the top ten carry 4.7%. Sample: peripheral blood. All receptors come from a human donor in a cohort sampled during active COVID-19.

Here the CDR3 DNA reads TGTGCCAGCAGCTTACGCGGCCTCTCCTACGAGCAGTACTTC. Translated, it gives CASSLRGLSYEQYF. V gene TRBV7-2 combines with J gene TRBJ2-7; D is unresolved. The germline V gene has CDR1 SGHTA and CDR2 FQGNSA. The CDR3 runs to 14 residues. V shed 2 bases and J shed 0 bases, with 8 bases lying between them.

The DNA for the CDR3 is TGTGCCAGCAGCCTTATTACTAGCGGCGAGCAGTTCTTC. This codes for CASSLITSGEQFF. The J gene is TRBJ2-1, the V gene TRBV7-7, with TRBD2 identical over 8 bases. Germline V gene sequence: CDR1 SSHAT, CDR2 FNYEAQ (reference sequence). The CDR3 runs to 13 residues. J gave up 10 bases and V 5 bases, and 7 bases lay outside the gene matches.

The chain has TRBV4-2 and TRBJ2-5; 7 bases are shared with TRBD1. Germline loops: CDR1 LGHNA, CDR2 YNFKEQ. J gave up 4 bases and V 4 bases, and 12 bases lay outside the gene matches. The CDR3 is 16 residues long. This CDR3 reads CASSRTPGQSTETQYF. The CDR3 coding sequence is TGTGCCAGCAGCCGAACACCGGGACAGTCGACAGAGACCCAGTACTTC.